These 9 T cell receptor beta chains came from one sample sequenced in a study of blood T cell repertoires in COVID-19. TCRdb keeps only in-frame clones here, not all; method: immunoSEQ multiplex PCR. The table includes over 100,000 clones, about 85% detected once. Sequencing was done on a sample of peripheral blood. The receptors were sampled from a man between 35 and 55 years old with acute or convalescent COVID-19.

This clone showed up just a few times. The J gene is TRBJ2-2, the V gene TRBV15; possibly TRBD1 for D (7 bases). There are 22 residues in the CDR3. Germline V CDR1 and CDR2: LNHNV, YYDKDF (reference sequence). Deletions cut 1 base from V and 5 bases from J, with 32 bases between. The CDR3 coding sequence is TGTGCCACCAGCAGAGCCCCAGGGGCGAGACTAGTACAGAAACAGGGGACCGGGGAGCTGTTTTTT. As protein: CATSRAPGARLVQKQGTGELFF.

The chain combines TRBV7-8 with TRBJ2-5; D is possibly TRBD1 (6 bases). The germline gives CDR1 SGHVS, CDR2 FQNEAQ. This CDR3 is built from 14 residues. Trimming shortened V by 5 bases and J by 4 bases, and 14 bases separated the two germline ends. CDR3 residues: CASSVQGFRETQYF. The CDR3 DNA is TGTGCCAGCAGCGTACAGGGTTTTCGAGAGACCCAGTACTTC.

The chain has TRBV7-3 and TRBJ2-7; 7 bases map to TRBD1. With V trimmed by 6 bases and J by 0 bases, 8 bases remained unmatched. The CDR3 has 15 amino acids. Germline V CDR1 and CDR2: SGHTA, FQGTGA. The CDR3 sequence: CASRETGKGSYEQYF. CDR3 coding DNA: TGTGCCAGCAGGGAGACAGGGAAGGGCTCCTACGAGCAGTACTTC.

This chain uses TRBV5-1 with TRBJ2-5; 7 bases align to TRBD2. The junction had 7 bases not matched to a gene; V was cut back by 0 bases and J by 5 bases. Germline assignment: CDR1 SGHRS and CDR2 YFSETQ. This CDR3 comprises 15 residues. CDR3 bases: TGCGCCAGCAGCTTGGCGGGACTACCATCGGAGACCCAGTACTTC. Amino acid sequence: CASSLAGLPSETQYF.

This CDR3 is CASSFGQGAFTDTQYF. The CDR3 DNA reads TGTGCCAGCAGTTTTGGACAGGGGGCCTTCACAGATACGCAGTATTTT. The chain links TRBV5-5 to TRBJ2-3; 11 positions match TRBD1. Germline V gives CDR1 SGHKS, CDR2 YYEKEE (reference sequence). This CDR3 comprises 16 residues. The ends lost 5 bases at V and 2 bases at J; junction bases unmatched: 7.

In its sample, this clone was seen a few times. The rearrangement links TRBV7-9 to TRBJ1-2, with 7 bases matching TRBD1. Germline trimming cut 4 bases from V and 8 bases from J; bases unmatched to any gene: 13. Germline-derived CDR1 and CDR2 are SEHNR and FQNEAQ (reference sequence). The CDR3 has 15 residues. The CDR3 spells CASSWSGQPLRGYTF. In DNA, the CDR3 is TGTGCCAGCAGCTGGTCGGGACAGCCACTGAGAGGCTACACCTTC. Full variable domain (remainder filled in from reference TRBV7-9 and TRBJ1-2): DTGVSQNPRHKITKRGQNVTFRCDPISEHNRLYWYRQTLGQGPEFLTYFQNEAQLEKSRLLSDRFSAERPKGSFSTLEIQRTEQGDSAMYLCASSWSGQPLRGYTFGSGTRLTVV.

The rearrangement joins TRBV2 to TRBJ1-4, with D possibly TRBD1 on 5 matching bases. V shed 6 bases and J shed 4 bases, with 15 bases lying between them. The V gene's germline CDR1 is SNHLY and CDR2 FYNNEI. The CDR3 length is 15 residues. CDR3 in DNA: TGTGCCAGCAGAACGGACACCCTTTATAATGAAAAACTGTTTTTT. It is translated as CASRTDTLYNEKLFF. The entire variable domain, with the rest obtained from reference TRBV2 and TRBJ1-4, is as follows: EPEVTQTPSHQVTQMGQEVILRCVPISNHLYFYWYRQILGQKVEFLVSFYNNEISEKSEIFDDQFSVERPDGSNFTLKIRSTKLEDSAMYFCASRTDTLYNEKLFFGSGTQLSVL.

The rearrangement uses TRBV27 and TRBJ1-1, with D hard to call. Germline V gene lookup returns CDR1 MNHEY and CDR2 SMNVEV (reference sequence). This CDR3 contains 14 residues. Trimming shortened V by 7 bases and J by 3 bases, and 15 bases separated the two germline ends. The CDR3 loop is CASKRRDTYTEAFF. The DNA for the CDR3 is TGTGCCAGCAAAAGAAGAGACACCTACACTGAAGCTTTCTTT.

This clone was seen just once. The chain is built from TRBV7-3 and TRBJ1-5, with unresolved D. CDR1 SGHTA and CDR2 FQGTGA come from the germline V gene. The CDR3 is 13 amino acids. V was trimmed by 6 bases and J by 3 bases, leaving 9 bases between them. As DNA, the CDR3 is TGTGCCAGCAGTTTAGGGCCCAATCAGCCCCAGCATTTT. Amino acids: CASSLGPNQPQHF.